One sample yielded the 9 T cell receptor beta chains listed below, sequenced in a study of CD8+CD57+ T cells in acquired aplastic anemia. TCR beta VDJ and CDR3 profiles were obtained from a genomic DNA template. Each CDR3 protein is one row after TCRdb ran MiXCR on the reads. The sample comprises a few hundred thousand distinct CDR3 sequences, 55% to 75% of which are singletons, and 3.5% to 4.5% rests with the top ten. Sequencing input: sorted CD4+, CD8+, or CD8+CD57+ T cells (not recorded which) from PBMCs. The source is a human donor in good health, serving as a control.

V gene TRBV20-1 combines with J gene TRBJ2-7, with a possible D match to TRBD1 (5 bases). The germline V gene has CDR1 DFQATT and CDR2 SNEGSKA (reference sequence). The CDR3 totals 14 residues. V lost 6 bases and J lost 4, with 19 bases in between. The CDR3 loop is CSAEGAWNTYEQYF. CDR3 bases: TGCAGTGCCGAAGGGGCCTGGAACACTTACGAGCAGTACTTC.

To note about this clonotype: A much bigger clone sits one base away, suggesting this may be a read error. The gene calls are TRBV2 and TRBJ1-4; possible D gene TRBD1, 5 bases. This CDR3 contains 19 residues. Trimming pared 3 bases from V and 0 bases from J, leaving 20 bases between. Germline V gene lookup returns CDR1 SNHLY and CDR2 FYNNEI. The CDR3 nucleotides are TGTGCCAGCAGTGACTCCACCTCCGACAGTTTCCCAACTAATGAAAAACTGTTTTTT. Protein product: CASSDSTSDSFPTNEKLFF.

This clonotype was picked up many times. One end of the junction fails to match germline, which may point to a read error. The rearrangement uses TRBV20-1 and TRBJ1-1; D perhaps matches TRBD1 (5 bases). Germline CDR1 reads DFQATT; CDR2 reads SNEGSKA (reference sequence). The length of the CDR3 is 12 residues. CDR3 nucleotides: TGCAGTGCCAGAGGTTGGAGGGGTGAAGCTTTCTTT. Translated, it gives CSARGWRGEAFF.

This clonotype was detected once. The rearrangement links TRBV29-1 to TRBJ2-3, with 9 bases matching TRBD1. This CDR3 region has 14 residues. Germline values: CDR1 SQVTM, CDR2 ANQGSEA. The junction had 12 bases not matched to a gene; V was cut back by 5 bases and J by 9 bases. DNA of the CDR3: TGCAGCGTTAACGACAGGGGGAGCACAGTCACGCAGTATTTT. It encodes CSVNDRGSTVTQYF.

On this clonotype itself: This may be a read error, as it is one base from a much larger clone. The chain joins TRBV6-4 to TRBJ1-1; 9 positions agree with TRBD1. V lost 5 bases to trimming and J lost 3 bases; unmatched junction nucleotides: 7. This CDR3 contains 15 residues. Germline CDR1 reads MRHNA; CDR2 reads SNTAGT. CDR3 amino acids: CASSPRTGADTEAFF. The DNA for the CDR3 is TGTGCCAGCAGTCCAAGGACAGGGGCAGACACTGAAGCTTTCTTT.

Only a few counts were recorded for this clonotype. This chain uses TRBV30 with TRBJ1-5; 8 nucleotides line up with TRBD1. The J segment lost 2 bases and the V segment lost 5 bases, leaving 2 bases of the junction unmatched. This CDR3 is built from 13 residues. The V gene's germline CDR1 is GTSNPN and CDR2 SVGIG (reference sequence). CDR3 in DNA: TGTGCCTGGGGACAGGGCCGCAATCAGCCCCAGCATTTT. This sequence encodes CAWGQGRNQPQHF. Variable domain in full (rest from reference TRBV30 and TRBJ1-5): SQTIHQWPATLVQPVGSPLSLECTVEGTSNPNLYWYRQAAGRGLQLLFYSVGIGQISSEVPQNLSASRPQDRQFILSSKKLLLSDSGFYLCAWGQGRNQPQHFGDGTRLSIL.

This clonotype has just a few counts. The CDR3 DNA reads TGTGCCAGCAGGAACGACAGGGGGGACTCCTACGAGCAGTACTTC. It is translated as CASRNDRGDSYEQYF. This chain connects TRBV27 to TRBJ2-7; 9 bases are shared with TRBD1. Germline trimming cut 6 bases from V and 0 bases from J; bases unmatched to any gene: 6. Germline V lookup: CDR1 MNHEY, CDR2 SMNVEV (reference sequence). The CDR3 sequence is 15 residues long.

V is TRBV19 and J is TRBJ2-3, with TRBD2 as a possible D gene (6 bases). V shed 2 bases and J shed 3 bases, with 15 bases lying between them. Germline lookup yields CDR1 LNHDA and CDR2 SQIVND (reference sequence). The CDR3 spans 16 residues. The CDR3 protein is CASSIRRDGRTDTQYF. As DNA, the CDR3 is TGTGCCAGTAGTATAAGGCGGGACGGCCGGACAGATACGCAGTATTTT.

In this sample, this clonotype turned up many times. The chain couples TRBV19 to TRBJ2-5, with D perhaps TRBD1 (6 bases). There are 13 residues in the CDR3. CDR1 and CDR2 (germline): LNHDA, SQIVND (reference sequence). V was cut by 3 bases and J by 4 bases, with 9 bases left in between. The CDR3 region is CASSMSRGETQYF. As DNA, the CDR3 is TGTGCCAGTAGTATGTCCAGGGGAGAGACCCAGTACTTC.